This TCR beta chain was obtained from a study of glioma-infiltrating T cells. Study-wide results and limits: Gliomas, especially low-grade, showed above-expected tissue-blood divergence; non-neoplastic patients showed below. Only very few CDR3 sequences appeared in both tissue and blood.

Germline V CDR1 and CDR2: MGHDK, SYGVNS. This CDR3 region has 11 residues. TCR alpha and beta CDR3 regions were amplified from RNA using iRepertoire nested multiplex PCR. TCRdb re-called the multiplex PCR reads with MiXCR, one entry per CDR3 protein. The sample has 90,000 to 100,000 distinct CDR3 sequences; approximately 40% are singletons. About this clonotype: The target antigen is unknown. One end of the junction is discordant with germline, which a read error may explain.

What was sequenced was glioma tissue, nonneoplastic brain tissue, or PBMCs (not recorded which). The sequence came from a human donor with low-grade glioma or glioblastoma, undergoing nonglioma brain surgery, or in good health (not recorded which). The chain recombines TRBV25-1 with TRBJ2-7; D is undetermined. CDR3 region: CACSNSYEQYF. The CDR3 nucleotides read TGTGCCTGCAGTAATTCCTACGAGCAGTACTTC.